This section outlines one T cell receptor (beta chain) sequence together with its context. Its matching antigen is unknown. The record originates from a study of T cell responses to AZD1222 COVID-19 vaccine. Repertoires were generated with immunoSEQ multiplex PCR, while TCRdb's copy carries only in-frame clones and drops some. The sample carries about 140,000 clones, 90% to 95% recorded once. Findings of the study overall: Only a handful of people who got AZD1222 tested seropositive at baseline. Scientists sampled the repertoires only once the peak T cell response had passed.

Sequences were derived from peripheral blood, sampled 28 days after the second AZD1222 dose. This receptor was identified in an adult who received the AZD1222 COVID-19 vaccine.

This CDR3 is CASTYRRGNTEAFF. The CDR3 coding sequence is TGTGCCAGTACTTACCGTAGGGGGAACACTGAAGCTTTCTTT. This chain links TRBV19 with TRBJ1-1; D might be TRBD1 (5 bases). This CDR3 is built from 14 residues. CDR1 LNHDA and CDR2 SQIVND come from the germline V gene (reference sequence). V lost 7 bases and J 1 base, leaving 13 bases between the germline ends.